This T cell receptor beta chain was found in a study of blood T cell repertoires in COVID-19. V gave up 10 bases and J gave up 4 bases, with 17 bases separating them. CDR1 and CDR2 from the germline V gene are SGHRS and YFSETQ. The CDR3 is made up of 13 amino acids. Method: immunoSEQ multiplex PCR; TCRdb's copy keeps in-frame clones and lacks some. Of tens of thousands of clones in the sample, more than 75% were seen once. Input material: peripheral blood. The receptor was isolated from a man aged 50-60 years with active COVID-19. The genes are TRBV5-1 and TRBJ1-2; D may be TRBD1 (5 bases). In nucleotides, the CDR3 is TGCGCCCCCAGGCCTGGGGGGGGCTATGGCTACACCTTC. Encoded protein: CAPRPGGGYGYTF.